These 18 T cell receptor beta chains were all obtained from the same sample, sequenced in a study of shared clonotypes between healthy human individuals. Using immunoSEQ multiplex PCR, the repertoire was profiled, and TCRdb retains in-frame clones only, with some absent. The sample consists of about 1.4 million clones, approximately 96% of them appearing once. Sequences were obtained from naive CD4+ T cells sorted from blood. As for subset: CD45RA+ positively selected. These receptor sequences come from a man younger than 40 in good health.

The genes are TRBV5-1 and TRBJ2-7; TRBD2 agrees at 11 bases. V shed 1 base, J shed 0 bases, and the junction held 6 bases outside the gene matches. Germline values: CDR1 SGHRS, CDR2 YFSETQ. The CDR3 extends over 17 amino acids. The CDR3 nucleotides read TGCGCCAGCAGCTTGCCAACTAGCGGGAGAGCCTCCTACGAGCAGTACTTC. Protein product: CASSLPTSGRASYEQYF.

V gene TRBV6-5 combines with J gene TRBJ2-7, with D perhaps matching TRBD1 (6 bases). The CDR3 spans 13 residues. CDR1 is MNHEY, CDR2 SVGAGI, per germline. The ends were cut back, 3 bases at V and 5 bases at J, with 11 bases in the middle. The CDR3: CASSYETGHEQYF. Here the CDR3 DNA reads TGTGCCAGCAGTTATGAGACAGGCCACGAGCAGTACTTC.

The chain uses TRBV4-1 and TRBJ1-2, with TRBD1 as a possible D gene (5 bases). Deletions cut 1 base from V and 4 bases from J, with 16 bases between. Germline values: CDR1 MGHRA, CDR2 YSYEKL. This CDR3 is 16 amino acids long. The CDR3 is CASSQANSQAFYGYTF. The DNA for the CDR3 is TGCGCCAGCAGCCAAGCAAATTCACAGGCTTTCTATGGCTACACCTTC.

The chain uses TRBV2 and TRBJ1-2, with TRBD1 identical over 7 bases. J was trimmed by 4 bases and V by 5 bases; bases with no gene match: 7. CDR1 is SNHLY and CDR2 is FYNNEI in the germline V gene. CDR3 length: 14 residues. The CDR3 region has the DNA TGTGCCAGCAGTCCTGACAGGGAGGGCTATGGCTACACCTTC. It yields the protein CASSPDREGYGYTF.

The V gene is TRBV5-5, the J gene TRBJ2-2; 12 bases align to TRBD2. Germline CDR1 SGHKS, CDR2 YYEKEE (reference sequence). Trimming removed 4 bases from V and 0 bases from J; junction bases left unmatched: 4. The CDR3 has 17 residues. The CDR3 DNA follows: TGTGCCAGCAGCAGCCGGACTAGCGGGACGAACACCGGGGAGCTGTTTTTT. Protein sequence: CASSSRTSGTNTGELFF.

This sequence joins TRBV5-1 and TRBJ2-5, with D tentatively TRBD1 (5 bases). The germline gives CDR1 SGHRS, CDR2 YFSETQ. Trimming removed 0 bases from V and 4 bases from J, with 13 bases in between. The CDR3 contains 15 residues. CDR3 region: CASSLGGPRGETQYF. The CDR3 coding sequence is TGCGCCAGCAGCTTGGGGGGTCCAAGGGGAGAGACCCAGTACTTC.

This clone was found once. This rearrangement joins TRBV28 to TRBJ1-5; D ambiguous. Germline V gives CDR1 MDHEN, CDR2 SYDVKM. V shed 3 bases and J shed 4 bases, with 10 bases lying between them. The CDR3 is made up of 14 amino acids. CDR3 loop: CASSFGDLNQPQHF. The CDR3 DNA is TGTGCCAGCAGTTTCGGGGATCTGAATCAGCCCCAGCATTTT.

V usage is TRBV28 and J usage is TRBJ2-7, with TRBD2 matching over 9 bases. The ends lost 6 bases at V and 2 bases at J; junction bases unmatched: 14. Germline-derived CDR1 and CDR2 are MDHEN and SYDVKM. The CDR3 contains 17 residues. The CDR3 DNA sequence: TGTGCCAGCAGCTCAACCCAGACTAGCGGATCGCCCTACGAGCAGTACTTC. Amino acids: CASSSTQTSGSPYEQYF.

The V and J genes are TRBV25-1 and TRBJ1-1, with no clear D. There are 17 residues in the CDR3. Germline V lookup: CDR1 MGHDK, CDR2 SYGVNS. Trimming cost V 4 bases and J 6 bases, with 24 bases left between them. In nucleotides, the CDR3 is TGTGCCAGCAGTGGCGGGCAGGCCCCCCTTTCTTTCGCTGAAGCTTTCTTT. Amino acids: CASSGGQAPLSFAEAFF.

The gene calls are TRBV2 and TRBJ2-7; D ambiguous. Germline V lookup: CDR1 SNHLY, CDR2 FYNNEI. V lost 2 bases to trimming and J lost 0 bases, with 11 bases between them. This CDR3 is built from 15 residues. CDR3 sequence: CASSESGLFSYEQYF. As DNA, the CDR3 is TGTGCCAGCAGTGAATCGGGTCTATTCTCCTACGAGCAGTACTTC.

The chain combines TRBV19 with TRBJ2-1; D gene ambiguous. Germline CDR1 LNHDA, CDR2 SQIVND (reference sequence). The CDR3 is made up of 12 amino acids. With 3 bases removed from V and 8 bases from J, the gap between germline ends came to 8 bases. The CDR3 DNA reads TGTGCCAGTAGTATTAAATCTGATGAGCAGTTCTTC. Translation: CASSIKSDEQFF.

This CDR3 reads CASTSRGSTDTQYF. CDR3 nucleotides: TGTGCCAGCACCTCCCGGGGCAGCACAGATACGCAGTATTTT. This chain uses TRBV11-2 with TRBJ2-3; D is perhaps TRBD1 or TRBD2 (5 bases each). Between the trimmed V and J ends, which lost 7 bases and 0 bases, there was a span of 11 bases. The CDR3 sequence is 14 residues long. Per the germline V gene, CDR1 is SGHAT and CDR2 is FQNNGV.

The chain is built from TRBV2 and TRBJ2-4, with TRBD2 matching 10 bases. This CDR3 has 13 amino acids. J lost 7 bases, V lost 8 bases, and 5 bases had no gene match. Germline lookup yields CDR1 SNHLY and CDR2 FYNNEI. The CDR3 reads CASQREGGNIQYF. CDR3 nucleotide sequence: TGTGCCAGCCAGCGGGAGGGAGGGAACATTCAGTACTTC. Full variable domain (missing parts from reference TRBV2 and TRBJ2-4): EPEVTQTPSHQVTQMGQEVILRCVPISNHLYFYWYRQILGQKVEFLVSFYNNEISEKSEIFDDQFSVERPDGSNFTLKIRSTKLEDSAMYFCASQREGGNIQYFGAGTRLSVL.

The CDR3 bases are TGTGCCAGCAGCCCTCTGGGTACCGGATACACAGATACGCAGTATTTT. Translation gives CASSPLGTGYTDTQYF. This chain uses TRBV7-2 with TRBJ2-3; D is unresolved. Trimming took off 5 bases at V and 2 bases at J, with 17 bases between the two ends. The CDR3 covers 16 residues. Germline V lookup: CDR1 SGHTA, CDR2 FQGNSA.

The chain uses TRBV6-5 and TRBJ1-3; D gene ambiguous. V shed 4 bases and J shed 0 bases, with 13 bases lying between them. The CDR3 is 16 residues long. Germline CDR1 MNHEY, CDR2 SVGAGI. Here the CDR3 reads CASSSEHPNSGNTIYF. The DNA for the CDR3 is TGTGCCAGCAGTTCGGAACATCCTAACTCTGGAAACACCATATATTTT.

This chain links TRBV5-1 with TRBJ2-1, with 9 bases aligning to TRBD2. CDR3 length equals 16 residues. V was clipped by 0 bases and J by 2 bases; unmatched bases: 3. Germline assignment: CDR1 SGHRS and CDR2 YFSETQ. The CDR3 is CASSLASGRTYNEQFF. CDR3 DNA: TGCGCCAGCAGCTTGGCCAGCGGGAGGACCTACAATGAGCAGTTCTTC.

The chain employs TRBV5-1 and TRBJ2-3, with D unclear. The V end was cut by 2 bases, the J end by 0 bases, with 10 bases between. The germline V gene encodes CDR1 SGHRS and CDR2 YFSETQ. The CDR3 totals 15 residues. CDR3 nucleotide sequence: TGCGCCAGCAGCTTATCCTCCAGCAGCACAGATACGCAGTATTTT. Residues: CASSLSSSSTDTQYF.

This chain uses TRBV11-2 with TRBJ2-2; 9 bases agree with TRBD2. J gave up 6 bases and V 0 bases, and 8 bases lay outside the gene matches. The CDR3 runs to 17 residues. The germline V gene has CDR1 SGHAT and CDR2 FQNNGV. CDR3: CASSLDLLAGVPGELFF. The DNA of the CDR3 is TGTGCCAGCAGCTTAGATCTGTTAGCGGGAGTTCCCGGGGAGCTGTTTTTT.